Sequencing of this T cell receptor beta chain was carried out in a study of blood T cell repertoires in COVID-19. Overall study context: PBMCs, B-cell-depleted T cells, or T cells provided the cDNA or gDNA that made up the material.

Produced via immunoSEQ multiplex PCR; TCRdb's table is partial and in-frame only. The table includes tens of thousands of clones, around 90% detected once. CDR1 LNHDA and CDR2 SQIVND come from the germline V gene (reference sequence). This CDR3 is 14 amino acids long. Trimming took 6 bases from V and 3 from J, leaving 15 bases between them. The chain recombines TRBV19 with TRBJ2-7, with a possible D match to TRBD2 (6 bases). The specimen sequenced was peripheral blood. This receptor was identified in a human donor in a cohort sampled during active COVID-19. The CDR3 DNA reads TGTGCCAGTAGCGGTGAGGCGGGGCACTACGAGCAGTACTTC. Protein sequence: CASSGEAGHYEQYF.